These 6 T cell receptor beta chains were sequenced from one sample in a study of PD-1 blockade in classical Hodgkin lymphoma. The data were produced by immunoSEQ multiplex PCR, yet TCRdb's version contains in-frame clones alone and is incomplete. There are over 25,000 clones in the sample; roughly nine tenths occur only once, and about 0.45% lies in the top ten. The sample's time point: cycle 4 day 1 (C4D1), after five to seven weeks of nivolumab. The patients all showed relapse after autologous stem cell transplantation, while their brentuximab vedotin exposure varied. Magnetic negative selection purified CD4+ T cells from thawed PBMCs. Sequences were derived from CD4+ T cells from blood, sampled before the fourth cycle of nivolumab. Receptors were obtained from a human donor with classical Hodgkin lymphoma.

The rearrangement joins TRBV5-4 to TRBJ2-1, with TRBD2 matching 7 bases. This CDR3 has 17 residues. The germline gives CDR1 SGHNT, CDR2 YYREEE (reference sequence). Germline trimming cut 4 bases from V and 2 bases from J; bases unmatched to any gene: 12. CDR3 nucleotide sequence: TGTGCCAGCAGCCCGGTGCGAGCGGGAACACCCTACAATGAGCAGTTCTTC. Amino acids: CASSPVRAGTPYNEQFF.

The chain uses TRBV2 and TRBJ1-1; 10 nucleotides align to TRBD1. The CDR3 is 15 amino acids. The J segment lost 4 bases and the V segment lost 6 bases, leaving 8 bases of the junction unmatched. The V gene's germline CDR1 is SNHLY and CDR2 FYNNEI. Here the CDR3 reads CASSDRGPGVTEAFF. CDR3 sequence (DNA): TGTGCCAGCAGCGACAGGGGGCCAGGGGTCACTGAAGCTTTCTTT.

V is TRBV7-9 and J is TRBJ2-5; 9 bases fit TRBD1. The end of the DNA is better explained by TRBJ2-7, so the J call may be wrong. The CDR3 is made up of 14 amino acids. Germline V gene lookup returns CDR1 SEHNR and CDR2 FQNEAQ (reference sequence). The CDR3 nucleotides are TGTGCCAGCAATCCCGGGGACAGGGTTGGCGAGCAGTACTTC. Residues: CASNPGDRVGEQYF.

This chain joins TRBV28 and TRBJ2-1, with 9 positions matching TRBD2. Germline loops: CDR1 MDHEN, CDR2 SYDVKM. CDR3 length: 17 residues. Trimming removed 4 bases from V and 6 bases from J; junction bases left unmatched: 13. The CDR3 nucleotides are TGTGCCAGCAGTTCCCCGGCTAGCGGGATGGCAGCCAATGAGCAGTTCTTC. It translates to CASSSPASGMAANEQFF.

The chain combines TRBV9 with TRBJ2-7; D is possibly TRBD1 or TRBD2 (5 bases each). Germline V CDR1 and CDR2: SGDLS, YYNGEE. CDR3 length: 14 amino acids. Trimming pared 1 base from V and 2 bases from J, leaving 10 bases between. The CDR3: CASSVSGSAYEQYF. CDR3 DNA sequence: TGTGCCAGCAGCGTATCAGGGAGCGCCTACGAGCAGTACTTC.

This clone was recorded only once. The chain employs TRBV28 and TRBJ1-6; D remains unclear. The CDR3 totals 14 residues. Germline V gene sequence: CDR1 MDHEN, CDR2 SYDVKM. Trimming shortened V by 6 bases and J by 8 bases, and 14 bases separated the two germline ends. The CDR3, as DNA: TGTGCCAGCAGAACCGACAACTTTGATTCACCCCTCCACTTT. Amino acid sequence: CASRTDNFDSPLHF.